This TCR beta chain was captured by sequencing in a study of cytomegalovirus exposure and HLA in healthy donors. Study-wide points: With further analysis later on, most CMV-associated TCR beta chains appeared HLA-restricted.

The CDR3 totals 15 residues. Germline assignment: CDR1 SGHTA and CDR2 FQGNSA. J gave up 0 bases and V 5 bases, and 3 bases lay outside the gene matches. Details on this clone: As yet, its antigen is unknown.

Vbeta (60) and Jbeta (13) primers were used in the PCR. The repertoire was sequenced with immunoSEQ multiplex PCR; TCRdb's copy has only in-frame clones and lacks some. The table lists 95,000 to 150,000 clones, around 80% of them singletons. The genes are TRBV7-2 and TRBJ2-7; 11 nucleotides line up with TRBD2. Sequencing was done on a sample of PBMCs. The sequence came from a man between 45 and 60 years old in good health and CMV-seronegative. The DNA of the CDR3 is TGTGCCAGCAGCCGGACTAGCGGGTCCTCCTACGAGCAGTACTTC. This gives the protein CASSRTSGSSYEQYF.